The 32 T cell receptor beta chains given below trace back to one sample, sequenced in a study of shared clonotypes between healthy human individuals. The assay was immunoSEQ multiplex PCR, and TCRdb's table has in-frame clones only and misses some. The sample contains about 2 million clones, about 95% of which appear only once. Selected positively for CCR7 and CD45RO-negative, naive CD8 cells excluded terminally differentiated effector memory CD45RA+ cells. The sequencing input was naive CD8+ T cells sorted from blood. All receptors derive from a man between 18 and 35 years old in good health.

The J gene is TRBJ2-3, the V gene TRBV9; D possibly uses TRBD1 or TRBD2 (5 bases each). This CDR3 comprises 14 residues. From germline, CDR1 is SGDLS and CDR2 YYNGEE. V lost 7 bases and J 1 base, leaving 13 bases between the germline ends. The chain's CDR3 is CASADRGGTDTQYF. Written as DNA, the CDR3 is TGTGCCAGCGCCGATAGGGGAGGCACAGATACGCAGTATTTT.

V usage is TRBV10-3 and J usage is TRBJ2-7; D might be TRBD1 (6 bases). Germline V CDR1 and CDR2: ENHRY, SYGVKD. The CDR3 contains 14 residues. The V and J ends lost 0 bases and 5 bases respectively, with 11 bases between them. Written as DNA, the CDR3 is TGTGCCATCAGTGAGTCGCAGGGGCCAAACGAGCAGTACTTC. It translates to CAISESQGPNEQYF.

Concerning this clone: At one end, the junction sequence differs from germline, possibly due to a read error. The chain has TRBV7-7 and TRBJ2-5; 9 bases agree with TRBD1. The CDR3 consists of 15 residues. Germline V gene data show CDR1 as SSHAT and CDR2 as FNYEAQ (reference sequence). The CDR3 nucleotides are TGTGCTAGCAGCCTAGGGACAGGGACCCAAGAGACCCAGTACTTC. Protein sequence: CASSLGTGTQETQYF.

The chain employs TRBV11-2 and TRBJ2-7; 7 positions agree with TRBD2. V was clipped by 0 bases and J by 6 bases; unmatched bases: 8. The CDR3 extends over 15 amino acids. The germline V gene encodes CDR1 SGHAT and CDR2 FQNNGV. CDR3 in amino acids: CASSLDSRGLPEQYF. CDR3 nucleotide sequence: TGTGCCAGCAGCTTAGATAGTCGGGGACTACCCGAGCAGTACTTC.

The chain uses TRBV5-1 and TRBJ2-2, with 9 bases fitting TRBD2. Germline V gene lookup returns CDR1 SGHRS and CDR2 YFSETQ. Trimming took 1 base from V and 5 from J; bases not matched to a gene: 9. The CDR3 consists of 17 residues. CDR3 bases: TGCGCCAGCAGCTTGTCTCCGGGACTAGCTTGGACCGGGGAGCTGTTTTTT. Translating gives CASSLSPGLAWTGELFF.

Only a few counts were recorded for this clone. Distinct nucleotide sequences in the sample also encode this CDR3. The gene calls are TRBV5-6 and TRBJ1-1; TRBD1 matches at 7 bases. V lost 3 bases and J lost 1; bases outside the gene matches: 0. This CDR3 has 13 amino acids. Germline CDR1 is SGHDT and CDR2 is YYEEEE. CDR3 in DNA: TGTGCCAGCAGCTGGGACAGGAACACTGAAGCTTTCTTT. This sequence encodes CASSWDRNTEAFF.

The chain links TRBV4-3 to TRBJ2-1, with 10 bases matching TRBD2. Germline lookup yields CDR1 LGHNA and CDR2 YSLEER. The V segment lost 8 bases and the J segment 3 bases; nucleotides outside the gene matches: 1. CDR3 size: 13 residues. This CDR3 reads CASSSGSYNEQFF. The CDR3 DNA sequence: TGCGCCAGCTCTAGCGGGAGCTACAATGAGCAGTTCTTC.

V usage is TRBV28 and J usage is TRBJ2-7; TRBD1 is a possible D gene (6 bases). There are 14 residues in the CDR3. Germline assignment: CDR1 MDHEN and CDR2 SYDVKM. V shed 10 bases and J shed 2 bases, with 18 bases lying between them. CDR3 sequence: CATRKTGLPYEQYF. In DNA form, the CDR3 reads TGTGCCACCCGGAAAACAGGGTTGCCCTACGAGCAGTACTTC.

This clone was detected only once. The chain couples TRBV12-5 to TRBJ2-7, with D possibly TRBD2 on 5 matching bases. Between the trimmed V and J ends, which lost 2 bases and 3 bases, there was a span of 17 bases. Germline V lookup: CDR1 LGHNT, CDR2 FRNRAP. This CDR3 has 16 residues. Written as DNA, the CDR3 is TGTGCTAGTGGTTTGTGGGGAGCCGAATTAATCTACGAGCAGTACTTC. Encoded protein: CASGLWGAELIYEQYF.

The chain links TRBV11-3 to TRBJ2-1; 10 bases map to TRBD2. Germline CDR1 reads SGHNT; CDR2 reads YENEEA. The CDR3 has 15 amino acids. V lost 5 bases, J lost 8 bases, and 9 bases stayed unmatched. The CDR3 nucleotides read TGTGCCAGCAGCCAGAGGCTAGCGGGAGCCTATGAGCAGTTCTTC. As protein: CASSQRLAGAYEQFF.

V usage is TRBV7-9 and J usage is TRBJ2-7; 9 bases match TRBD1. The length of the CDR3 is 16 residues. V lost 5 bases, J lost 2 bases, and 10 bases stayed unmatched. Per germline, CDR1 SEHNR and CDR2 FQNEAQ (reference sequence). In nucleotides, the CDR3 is TGTGCCAGCAGCCGCGGGACAGGGTCAGACCCCTACGAGCAGTACTTC. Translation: CASSRGTGSDPYEQYF. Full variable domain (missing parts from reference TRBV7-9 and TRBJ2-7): DTGVSQNPRHKITKRGQNVTFRCDPISEHNRLYWYRQTLGQGPEFLTYFQNEAQLEKSRLLSDRFSAERPKGSFSTLEIQRTEQGDSAMYLCASSRGTGSDPYEQYFGPGTRLTVT.

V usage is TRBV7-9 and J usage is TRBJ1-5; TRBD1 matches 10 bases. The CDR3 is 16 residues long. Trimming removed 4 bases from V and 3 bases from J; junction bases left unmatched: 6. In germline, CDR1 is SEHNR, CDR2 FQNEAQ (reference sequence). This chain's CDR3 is CASSSETGGINQPQHF. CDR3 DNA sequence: TGTGCCAGCAGCTCAGAGACAGGGGGCATCAATCAGCCCCAGCATTTT.

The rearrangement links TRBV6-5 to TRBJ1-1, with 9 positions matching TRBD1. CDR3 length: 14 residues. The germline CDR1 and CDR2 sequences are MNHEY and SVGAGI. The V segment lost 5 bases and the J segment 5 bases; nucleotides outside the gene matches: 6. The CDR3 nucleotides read TGTGCCAGCAGTCGTAGGACAGGGGAAACTGAAGCTTTCTTT. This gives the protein CASSRRTGETEAFF.

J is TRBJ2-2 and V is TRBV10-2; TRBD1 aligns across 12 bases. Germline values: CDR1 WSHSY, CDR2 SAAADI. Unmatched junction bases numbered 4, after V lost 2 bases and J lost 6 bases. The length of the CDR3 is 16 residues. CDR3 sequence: CASSEPGQGAPGELFF. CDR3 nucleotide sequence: TGCGCCAGCAGTGAGCCGGGACAGGGGGCCCCCGGGGAGCTGTTTTTT.

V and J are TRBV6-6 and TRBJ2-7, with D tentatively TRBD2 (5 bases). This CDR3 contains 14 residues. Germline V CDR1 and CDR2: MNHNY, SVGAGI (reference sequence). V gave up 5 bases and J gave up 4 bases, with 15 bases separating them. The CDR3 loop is CASSPLDVPYEQYF. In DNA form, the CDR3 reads TGTGCCAGCAGTCCACTAGATGTCCCATACGAGCAGTACTTC.

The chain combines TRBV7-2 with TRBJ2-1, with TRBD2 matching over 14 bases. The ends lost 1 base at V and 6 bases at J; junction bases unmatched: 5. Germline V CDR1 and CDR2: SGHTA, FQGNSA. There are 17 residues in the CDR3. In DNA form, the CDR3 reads TGTGCCAGCAGCTTAGTAAGACTAGCGGGAGGGGGCAATGAGCAGTTCTTC. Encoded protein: CASSLVRLAGGGNEQFF.

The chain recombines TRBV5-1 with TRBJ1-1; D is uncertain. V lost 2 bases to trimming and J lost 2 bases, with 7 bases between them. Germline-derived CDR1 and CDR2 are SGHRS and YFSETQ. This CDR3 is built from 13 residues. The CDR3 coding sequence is TGCGCCAGCAGCTTTGGCGAAAACACTGAAGCTTTCTTT. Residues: CASSFGENTEAFF.

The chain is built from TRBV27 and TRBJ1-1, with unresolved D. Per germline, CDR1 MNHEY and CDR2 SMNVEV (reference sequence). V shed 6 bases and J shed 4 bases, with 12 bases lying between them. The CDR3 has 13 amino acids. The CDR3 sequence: CASSLLESTEAFF. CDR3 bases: TGTGCCAGCAGCCTATTAGAGAGCACTGAAGCTTTCTTT.

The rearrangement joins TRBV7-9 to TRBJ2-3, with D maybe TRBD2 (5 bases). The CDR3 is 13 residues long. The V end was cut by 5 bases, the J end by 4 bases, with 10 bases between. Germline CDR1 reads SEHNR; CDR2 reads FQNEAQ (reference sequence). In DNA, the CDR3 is TGTGCCAGCAGCCCTAGCTTCCCAGATACGCAGTATTTT. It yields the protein CASSPSFPDTQYF.

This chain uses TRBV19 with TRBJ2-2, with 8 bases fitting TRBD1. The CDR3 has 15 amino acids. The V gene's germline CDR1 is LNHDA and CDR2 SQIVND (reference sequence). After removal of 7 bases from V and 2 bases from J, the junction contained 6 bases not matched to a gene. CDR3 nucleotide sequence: TGTGCCAGTATACCGGACAGGGAAAACACCGGGGAGCTGTTTTTT. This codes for CASIPDRENTGELFF. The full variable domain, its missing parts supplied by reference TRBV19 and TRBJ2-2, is DGGITQSPKYLFRKEGQNVTLSCEQNLNHDAMYWYRQDPGQGLRLIYYSQIVNDFQKGDIAEGYSVSREKKESFPLTVTSAQKNPTAFYLCASIPDRENTGELFFGEGSRLTVL.

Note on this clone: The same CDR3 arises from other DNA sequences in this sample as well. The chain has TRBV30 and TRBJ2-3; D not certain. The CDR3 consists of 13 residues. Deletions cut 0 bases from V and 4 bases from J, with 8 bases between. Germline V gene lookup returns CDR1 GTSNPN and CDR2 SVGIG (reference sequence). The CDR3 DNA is TGTGCCTGGAGTGTAGTTGGGGCAGATACGCAGTATTTT. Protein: CAWSVVGADTQYF.

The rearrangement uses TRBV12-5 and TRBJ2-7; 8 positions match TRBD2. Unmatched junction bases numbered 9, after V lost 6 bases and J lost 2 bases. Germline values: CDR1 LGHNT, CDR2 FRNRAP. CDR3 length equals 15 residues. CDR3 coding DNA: TGTGCTAGTGGCCCGGGGGGCGGGAGGCCCTACGAGCAGTACTTC. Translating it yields CASGPGGGRPYEQYF.

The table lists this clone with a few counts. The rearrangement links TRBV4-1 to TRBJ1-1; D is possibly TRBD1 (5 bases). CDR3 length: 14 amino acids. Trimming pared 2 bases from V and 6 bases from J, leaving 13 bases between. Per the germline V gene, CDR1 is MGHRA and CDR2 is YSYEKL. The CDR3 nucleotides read TGCGCCAGCAGCCAACACCCCAGGGTCCCTGAAGCTTTCTTT. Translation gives CASSQHPRVPEAFF.

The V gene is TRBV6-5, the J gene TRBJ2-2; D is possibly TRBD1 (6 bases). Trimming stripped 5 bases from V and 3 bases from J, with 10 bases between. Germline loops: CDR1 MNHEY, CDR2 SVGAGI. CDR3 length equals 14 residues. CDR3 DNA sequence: TGTGCCAGCAGTCTAACAGGGTACACCGGGGAGCTGTTTTTT. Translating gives CASSLTGYTGELFF.

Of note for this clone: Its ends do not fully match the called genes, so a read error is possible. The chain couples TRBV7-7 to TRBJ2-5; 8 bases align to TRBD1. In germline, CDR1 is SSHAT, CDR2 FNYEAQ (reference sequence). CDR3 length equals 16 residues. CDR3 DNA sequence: TGTGCTAGCAGCTTAGGCGACAGGGGCAGAGGGGAGACCCAGTACTTC. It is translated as CASSLGDRGRGETQYF.

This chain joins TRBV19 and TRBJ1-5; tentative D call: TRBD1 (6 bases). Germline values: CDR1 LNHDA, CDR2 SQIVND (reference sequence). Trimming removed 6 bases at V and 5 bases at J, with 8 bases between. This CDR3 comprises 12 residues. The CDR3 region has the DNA TGTGCCAGTAGACAGGGCCATCAGCCCCAGCATTTT. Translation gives CASRQGHQPQHF.

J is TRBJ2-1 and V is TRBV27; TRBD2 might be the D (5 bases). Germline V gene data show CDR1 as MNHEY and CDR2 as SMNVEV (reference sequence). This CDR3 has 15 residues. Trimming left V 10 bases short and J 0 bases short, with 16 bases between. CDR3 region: CAIRGRASSYNEQFF. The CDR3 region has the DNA TGTGCCATTCGAGGGCGGGCAAGCTCCTACAATGAGCAGTTCTTC.

CDR3 coding DNA: TGTGCCAGCAGCTCGGGACCTAGCTCCTACAATGAGCAGTTCTTC. Protein product: CASSSGPSSYNEQFF. This chain uses TRBV5-4 with TRBJ2-1; D is tentatively TRBD1 or TRBD2 (5 bases each). This CDR3 contains 15 residues. V lost 3 bases and J lost 0, with 10 bases in between. Per the germline V gene, CDR1 is SGHNT and CDR2 is YYREEE (reference sequence).

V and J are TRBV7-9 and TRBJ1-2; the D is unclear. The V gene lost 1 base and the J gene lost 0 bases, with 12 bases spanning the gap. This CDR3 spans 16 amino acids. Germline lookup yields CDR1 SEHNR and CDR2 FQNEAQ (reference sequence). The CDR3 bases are TGTGCCAGCAGCTTAGTGTACACAGCCCCTAACTATGGCTACACCTTC. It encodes CASSLVYTAPNYGYTF.

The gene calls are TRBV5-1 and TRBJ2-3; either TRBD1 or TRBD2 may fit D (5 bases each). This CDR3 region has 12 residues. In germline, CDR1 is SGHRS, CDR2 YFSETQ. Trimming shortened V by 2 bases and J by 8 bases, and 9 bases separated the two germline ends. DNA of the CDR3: TGCGCCAGCAGCTTTGGGGACCCTACGCAGTATTTT. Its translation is CASSFGDPTQYF.

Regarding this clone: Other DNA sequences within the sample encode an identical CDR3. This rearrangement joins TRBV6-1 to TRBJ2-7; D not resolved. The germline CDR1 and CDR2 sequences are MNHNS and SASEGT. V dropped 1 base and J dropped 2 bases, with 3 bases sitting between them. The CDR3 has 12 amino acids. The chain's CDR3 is CASSEVAYEQYF. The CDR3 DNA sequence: TGTGCCAGCAGTGAAGTAGCCTACGAGCAGTACTTC.

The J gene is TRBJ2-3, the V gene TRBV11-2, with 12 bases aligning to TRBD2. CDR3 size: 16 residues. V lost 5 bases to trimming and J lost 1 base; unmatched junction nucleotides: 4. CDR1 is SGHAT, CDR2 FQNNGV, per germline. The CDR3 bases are TGTGCCAGCAGCACCCGACTAGCGGGGGGCACAGATACGCAGTATTTT. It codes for CASSTRLAGGTDTQYF. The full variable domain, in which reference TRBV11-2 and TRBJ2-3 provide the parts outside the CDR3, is EAGVAQSPRYKIIEKRQSVAFWCNPISGHATLYWYQQILGQGPKLLIQFQNNGVVDDSQLPKDRFSAERLKGVDSTLKIQPAKLEDSAVYLCASSTRLAGGTDTQYFGPGTRLTVL.